The 5 T cell receptor beta chains below were found in one sample sequenced in a study of immune characterization of retroperitoneal liposarcoma (dated by TCRdb to 2018 to 2020). Library construction relied on PCR. Sequencing was performed on a NextSeq 500. TCRdb applied fastp at Q25 and MiXCR to the public reads, then kept only in-frame beta chains. Rows matching on CDR3 protein sequence are summarized as one entry with the most common DNA and genes. The sample table shows a few thousand distinct CDR3 sequences, and approximately 50% are seen once. The ten most abundant clones make up roughly 60% of the sample. The sequencing sample was made of tumor tissue. The receptors were gathered from a female donor with retroperitoneal liposarcoma.

This clonotype was seen a few times. This chain uses TRBV6-1 with TRBJ2-1; 8 bases align to TRBD2. The germline gives CDR1 MNHNS, CDR2 SASEGT. The CDR3 contains 15 residues. Trimming at V came to 5 bases and at J to 0 bases, leaving 3 bases not matched to a gene. In DNA, the CDR3 is TGTGCCAGCAGTCAAAGCGGGAGCTCCTACAATGAGCAGTTCTTC. This gives the protein CASSQSGSSYNEQFF.

The chain carries TRBV7-2 and TRBJ2-1, with TRBD1 matching 7 bases. J lost 3 bases, V lost 2 bases, and 4 bases had no gene match. Germline V gene data show CDR1 as SGHTA and CDR2 as FQGNSA. The CDR3 runs to 15 residues. The CDR3 reads CASSLSGGYYNEQFF. The CDR3 nucleotides are TGTGCCAGCAGCTTATCAGGGGGATACTACAATGAGCAGTTCTTC.

The genes are TRBV6-6 and TRBJ2-3; D unclear. The CDR3 contains 13 residues. Trimming removed 4 bases from V and 4 bases from J, with 9 bases in between. Germline V gene sequence: CDR1 MNHNY, CDR2 SVGAGI (reference sequence). The CDR3 DNA reads as TGTGCCAGCAGTTTTGACCCATCAGATACGCAGTATTTT. Translating gives CASSFDPSDTQYF.

This clonotype was picked up a small number of times. This sequence joins TRBV7-6 and TRBJ2-5; D possibly corresponds to TRBD1 (6 bases). Germline lookup yields CDR1 SGHVS and CDR2 FNYEAQ. Trimming took 4 bases from V and 0 from J, leaving 12 bases between them. This CDR3 spans 15 amino acids. The CDR3 nucleotides are TGTGCCAGCAGCTCCTCGACAGGTTACCAAGAGACCCAGTACTTC. Residues: CASSSSTGYQETQYF.

J is TRBJ2-3 and V is TRBV12-3 or TRBV12-4; D remains unclear. Trimming removed 2 bases at V and 5 bases at J, with 2 bases between. CDR3 length equals 11 residues. The CDR3: CASSLRDTQYF. CDR3 DNA sequence: TGTGCCAGCAGTTTAAGAGATACGCAGTATTTT.